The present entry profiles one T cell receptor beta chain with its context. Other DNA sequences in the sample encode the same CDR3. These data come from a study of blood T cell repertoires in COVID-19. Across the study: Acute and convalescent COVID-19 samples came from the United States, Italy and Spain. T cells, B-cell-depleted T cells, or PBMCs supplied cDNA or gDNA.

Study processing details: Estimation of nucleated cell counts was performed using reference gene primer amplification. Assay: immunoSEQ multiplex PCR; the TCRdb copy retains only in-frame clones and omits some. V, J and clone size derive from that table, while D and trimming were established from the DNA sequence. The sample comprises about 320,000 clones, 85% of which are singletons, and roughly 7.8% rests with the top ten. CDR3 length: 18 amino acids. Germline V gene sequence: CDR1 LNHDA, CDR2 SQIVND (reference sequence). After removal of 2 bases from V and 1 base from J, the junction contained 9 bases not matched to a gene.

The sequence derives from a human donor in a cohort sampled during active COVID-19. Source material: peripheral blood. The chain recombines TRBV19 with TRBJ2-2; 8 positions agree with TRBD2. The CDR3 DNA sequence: TGTGCCAGTAGTATAAGGGGGAGCGGGGGTCGGAACACCGGGGAGCTGTTTTTT. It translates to CASSIRGSGGRNTGELFF.